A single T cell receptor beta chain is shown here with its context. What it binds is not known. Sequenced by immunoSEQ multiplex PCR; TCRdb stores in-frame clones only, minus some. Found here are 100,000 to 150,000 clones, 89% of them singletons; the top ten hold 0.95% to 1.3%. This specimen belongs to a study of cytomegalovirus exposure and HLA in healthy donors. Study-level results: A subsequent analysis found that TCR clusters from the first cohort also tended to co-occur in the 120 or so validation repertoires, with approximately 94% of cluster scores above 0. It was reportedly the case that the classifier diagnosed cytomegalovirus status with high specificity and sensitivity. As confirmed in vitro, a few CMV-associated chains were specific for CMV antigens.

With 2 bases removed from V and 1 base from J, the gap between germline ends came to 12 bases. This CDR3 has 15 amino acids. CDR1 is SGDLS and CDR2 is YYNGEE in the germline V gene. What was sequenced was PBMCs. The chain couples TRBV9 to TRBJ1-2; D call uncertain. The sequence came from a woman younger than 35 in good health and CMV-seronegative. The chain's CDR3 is CASSVGTALNYGYTF. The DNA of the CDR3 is TGTGCCAGCAGCGTGGGCACAGCCCTTAACTATGGCTACACCTTC.